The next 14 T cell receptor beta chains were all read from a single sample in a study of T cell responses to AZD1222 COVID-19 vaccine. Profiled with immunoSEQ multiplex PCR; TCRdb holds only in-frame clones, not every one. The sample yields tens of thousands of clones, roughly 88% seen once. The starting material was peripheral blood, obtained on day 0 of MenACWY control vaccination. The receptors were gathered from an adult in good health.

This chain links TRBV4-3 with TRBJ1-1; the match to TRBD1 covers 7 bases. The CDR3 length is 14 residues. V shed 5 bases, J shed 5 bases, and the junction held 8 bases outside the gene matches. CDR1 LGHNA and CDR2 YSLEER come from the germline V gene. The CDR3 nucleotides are TGCGCCAGCAGCGGATCAGGGGGGGGAACTGAAGCTTTCTTT. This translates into CASSGSGGGTEAFF.

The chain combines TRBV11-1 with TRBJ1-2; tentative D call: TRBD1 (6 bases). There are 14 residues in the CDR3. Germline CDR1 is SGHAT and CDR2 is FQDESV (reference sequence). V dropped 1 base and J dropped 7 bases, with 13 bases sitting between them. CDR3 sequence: CASSLDWTASGYTF. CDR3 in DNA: TGTGCCAGCAGCTTAGACTGGACAGCTAGTGGCTACACCTTC.

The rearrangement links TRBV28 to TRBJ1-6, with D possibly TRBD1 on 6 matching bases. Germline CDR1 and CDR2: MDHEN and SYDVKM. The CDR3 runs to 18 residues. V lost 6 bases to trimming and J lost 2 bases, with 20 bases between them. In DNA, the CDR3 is TGTGCCAGCAGCCTTGGGCCCCAGGCAGGGGCCTATAATTCACCCCTCCACTTT. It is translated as CASSLGPQAGAYNSPLHF.

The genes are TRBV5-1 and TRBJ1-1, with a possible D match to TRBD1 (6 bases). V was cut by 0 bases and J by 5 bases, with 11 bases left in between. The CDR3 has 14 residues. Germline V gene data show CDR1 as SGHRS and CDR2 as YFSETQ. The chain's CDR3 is CASSLAGARTEAFF. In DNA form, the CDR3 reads TGCGCCAGCAGCTTGGCAGGGGCTAGGACTGAAGCTTTCTTT.

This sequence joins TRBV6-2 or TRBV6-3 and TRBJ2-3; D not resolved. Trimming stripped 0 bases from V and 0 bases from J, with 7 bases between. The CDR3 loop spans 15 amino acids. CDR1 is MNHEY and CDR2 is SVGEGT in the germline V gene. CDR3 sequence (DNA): TGTGCCAGCAGTTACTCGATCGGAAGCACAGATACGCAGTATTTT. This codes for CASSYSIGSTDTQYF.

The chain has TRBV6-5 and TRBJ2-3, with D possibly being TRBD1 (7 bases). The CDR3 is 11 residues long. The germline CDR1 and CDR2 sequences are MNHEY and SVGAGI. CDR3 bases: TGTGCGACAGGGAGGACAGATACGCAGTATTTT. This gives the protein CATGRTDTQYF.

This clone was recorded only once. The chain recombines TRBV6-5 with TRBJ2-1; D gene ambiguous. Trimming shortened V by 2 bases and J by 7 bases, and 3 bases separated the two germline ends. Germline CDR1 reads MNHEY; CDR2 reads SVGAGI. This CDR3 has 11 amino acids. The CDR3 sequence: CASSYLNEQFF. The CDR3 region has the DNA TGTGCCAGCAGTTACCTGAATGAGCAGTTCTTC.

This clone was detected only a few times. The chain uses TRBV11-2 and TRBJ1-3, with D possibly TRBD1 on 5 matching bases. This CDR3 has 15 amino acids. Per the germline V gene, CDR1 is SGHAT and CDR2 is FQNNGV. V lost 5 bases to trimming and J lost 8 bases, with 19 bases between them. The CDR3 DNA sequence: TGTGCCAGCAGCCCTAATGGGGACCCTGTAGACACCATATATTTT. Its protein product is CASSPNGDPVDTIYF.

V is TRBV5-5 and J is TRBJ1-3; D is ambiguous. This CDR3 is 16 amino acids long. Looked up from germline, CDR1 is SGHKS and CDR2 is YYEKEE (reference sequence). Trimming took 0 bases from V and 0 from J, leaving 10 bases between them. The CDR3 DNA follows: TGTGCCAGCAGCTTGGAGGCAGGCTCCTCTGGAAACACCATATATTTT. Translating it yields CASSLEAGSSGNTIYF.

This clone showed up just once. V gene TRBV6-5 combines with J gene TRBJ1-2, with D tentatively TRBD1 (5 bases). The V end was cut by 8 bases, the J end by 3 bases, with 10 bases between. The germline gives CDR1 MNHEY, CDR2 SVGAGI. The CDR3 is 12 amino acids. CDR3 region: CASSRGDYGYTF. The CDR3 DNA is TGTGCCAGCTCGAGGGGCGACTATGGCTACACCTTC.

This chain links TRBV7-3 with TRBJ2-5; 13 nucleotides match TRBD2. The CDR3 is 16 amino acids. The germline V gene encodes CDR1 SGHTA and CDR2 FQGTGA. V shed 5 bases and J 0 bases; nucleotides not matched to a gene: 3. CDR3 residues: CASSPGLAGDQETQYF. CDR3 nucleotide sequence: TGTGCCAGCAGCCCAGGACTAGCGGGGGACCAAGAGACCCAGTACTTC.

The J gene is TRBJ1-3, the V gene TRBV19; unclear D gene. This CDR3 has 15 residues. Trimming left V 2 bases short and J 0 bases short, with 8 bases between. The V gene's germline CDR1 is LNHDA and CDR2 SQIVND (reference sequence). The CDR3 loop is CASSIRSFSGNTIYF. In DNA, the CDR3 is TGTGCCAGTAGTATAAGGAGTTTCTCTGGAAACACCATATATTTT. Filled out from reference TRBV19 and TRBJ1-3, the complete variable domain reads DGGITQSPKYLFRKEGQNVTLSCEQNLNHDAMYWYRQDPGQGLRLIYYSQIVNDFQKGDIAEGYSVSREKKESFPLTVTSAQKNPTAFYLCASSIRSFSGNTIYFGEGSWLTVV.

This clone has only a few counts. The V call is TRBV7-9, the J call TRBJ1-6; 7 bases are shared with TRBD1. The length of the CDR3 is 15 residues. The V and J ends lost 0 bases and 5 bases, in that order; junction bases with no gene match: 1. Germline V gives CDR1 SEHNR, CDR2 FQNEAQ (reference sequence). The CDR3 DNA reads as TGTGCCAGCAGCTTAGCGGGGACAGATAATTCACCCCTCCACTTT. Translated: CASSLAGTDNSPLHF.

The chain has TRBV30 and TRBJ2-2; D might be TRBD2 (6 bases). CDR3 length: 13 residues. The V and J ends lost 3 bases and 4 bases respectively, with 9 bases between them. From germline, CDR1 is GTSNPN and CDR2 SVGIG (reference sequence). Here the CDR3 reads CAWRGRGTGELFF. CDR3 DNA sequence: TGTGCCTGGAGGGGGCGGGGCACCGGGGAGCTGTTTTTT.